A selection of T cell receptor beta chains follows, all from one sample in a study of T cell repertoires in cytomegalovirus infection. These receptors' targets are unknown. TCRdb processed the reads anew with MiXCR; each CDR3 protein has one entry. The table lists 40,000 to 55,000 distinct CDR3 sequences, 20% to 25% of them singletons. The source material was CD8+ T cells from cultured PBMCs, sampled from culture after CMV antigen stimulation. The receptor source for this set is a human donor in good health (CMV status not recorded). Some clones in this sample may be carry-over from other donors' samples. CDR3s include the opening cysteine and the closing phenylalanine or tryptophan. The D gene is left open where the match is weak. Size values are once, few and many counts, or a class for expanded clones, and some rows have none.

v_call	clone_size	j_call	d_call	cdr3_aa	cdr3_nt
TRBV5-3	.	TRBJ2-7	TRBD1	CASSPGGQEQYF	TGTGCCAGCAGCCCAGGGGGTCAAGAGCAGTACTTC
TRBV28	.	TRBJ2-1	.	CASSLLGGTPNEQFF	TGTGCCAGCAGTTTATTGGGCGGGACACCCAATGAGCAGTTCTTC
TRBV15	few	TRBJ1-2	.	CATRKGGDYYGYTF	TGTGCCACCAGGAAAGGGGGAGATTACTATGGCTACACCTTC
TRBV28	few	TRBJ2-3	TRBD2	CASSFLAGGLDTQYF	TGTGCCAGCAGTTTCTTGGCGGGAGGGTTAGATACGCAGTATTTT
TRBV6-4	.	TRBJ2-5	.	CASSDEVESAQYF	TGTGCCAGCAGTGACGAAGTGGAAAGCGCCCAGTACTTC
TRBV2	few	TRBJ1-4	.	CAIALLLEERGEKLFF	TGTGCCATCGCGCTTCTCCTCGAGGAGCGTGGCGAAAAACTGTTTTTT
TRBV29-1	few	TRBJ2-7	.	CSVEGRGDEQYF	TGCAGCGTTGAGGGCAGGGGGGACGAGCAGTACTTC
TRBV6-2/TRBV6-3	.	TRBJ2-1	.	CASTTSSYNEQFF	TGTGCCAGCACCACAAGCTCCTACAATGAGCAGTTCTTC
TRBV7-9	.	TRBJ2-2	.	CASSHKGRGTGTANTGELFF	TGTGCCAGCAGCCATAAAGGGAGGGGAACCGGGACAGCGAACACCGGGGAGCTGTTTTTT
TRBV5-8	.	TRBJ2-1	.	CASSYGVGAGQYEQFF	TGTGCCAGCAGCTATGGCGTGGGGGCCGGGCAATATGAGCAGTTCTTC
TRBV6-5	.	TRBJ1-1	TRBD1	CASSFWTGLNTEAFF	TGTGCCAGCAGTTTCTGGACAGGACTGAACACTGAAGCTTTCTTT
TRBV7-2	.	TRBJ1-6	.	CASSLNSARSNSPLHF	TGTGCCAGCAGCTTAAATTCAGCACGGTCCAATTCACCCCTCCACTTT
TRBV7-3	.	TRBJ2-2	TRBD1	CASSPDRGRNTGELFF	TGTGCCAGCAGCCCCGACAGGGGACGCAACACCGGGGAGCTGTTTTTT
TRBV2	.	TRBJ1-5	TRBD1	CASSAKGQDRRNQPQHF	TGTGCCAGCAGCGCCAAAGGCCAGGACAGGCGCAATCAGCCCCAGCATTTT
TRBV28	.	TRBJ2-2	TRBD1	CATRGQGNTGELFF	TGTGCCACCAGGGGACAGGGGAACACCGGGGAGCTGTTTTTT
TRBV27	.	TRBJ1-2	.	CASSLGSSANYGYTF	TGTGCCAGCAGTTTGGGCAGCTCAGCTAACTATGGCTACACCTTC
TRBV7-2	few	TRBJ1-2	.	CASSLRDRLPPMGYGYTF	TGTGCCAGCAGCTTAAGAGACAGGCTTCCCCCAATGGGTTATGGCTACACCTTC
TRBV7-3	.	TRBJ2-5	.	CASSSEEGTQYF	TGTGCCAGCAGCTCCGAAGAGGGGACCCAGTACTTC
TRBV11-2	.	TRBJ2-7	.	CASSPKDSYEQYF	TGTGCCAGCAGTCCGAAGGACTCCTACGAGCAGTACTTC
TRBV7-8	few	TRBJ2-7	TRBD1	CASSLDRGNEQYF	TGTGCCAGCAGCCTGGACAGGGGGAACGAGCAGTACTTC
TRBV7-3	many	TRBJ2-3	TRBD2	CASSLSSGRGDTQYF	TGTGCCAGCAGCTTATCTAGCGGGAGGGGAGATACGCAGTATTTT
TRBV7-9	.	TRBJ2-1	.	CASSSPSGSSYNEQFF	TGTGCCAGCAGCTCCCCCTCGGGCAGCTCCTACAATGAGCAGTTCTTC
TRBV28	.	TRBJ2-1	.	CASSLLVDSLYNEQFF	TGTGCCAGCAGTCTGTTAGTAGACAGCCTCTACAATGAGCAGTTCTTC
TRBV7-3	.	TRBJ1-1	.	CASSLGGEHTEAFF	TGTGCCAGCAGCTTAGGAGGGGAACACACTGAAGCTTTCTTT
TRBV27	.	TRBJ2-7	.	CASSLQGDWIYEQYF	TGTGCCAGCAGTCTCCAGGGAGACTGGATTTACGAGCAGTACTTC
TRBV12-3/TRBV12-4	few	TRBJ2-2	.	CASSLTVNTGELFF	TGTGCCAGCAGTTTAACAGTGAACACCGGGGAGCTGTTTTTT
TRBV7-9	.	TRBJ2-7	TRBD2	CASSQFSSGRFHEQYF	TGTGCCAGCAGTCAATTCTCAAGCGGGAGATTCCACGAGCAGTACTTC
TRBV7-2	few	TRBJ1-3	.	CASSYPGLVRNTIYF	TGTGCCAGCAGCTACCCCGGACTTGTAAGAAACACCATATATTTT
TRBV29-1	.	TRBJ1-1	.	CSVVRFPEAFF	TGCAGCGTTGTTCGGTTTCCTGAAGCTTTCTTT
TRBV6-6	few	TRBJ2-3	TRBD2	CASSYSPGLAGADTQYF	TGTGCCAGCAGTTACTCCCCGGGACTAGCGGGAGCAGATACGCAGTATTTT
TRBV14	.	TRBJ2-6	.	CASSPFSGANVLTF	TGTGCCAGCAGCCCATTCTCTGGGGCCAACGTCCTGACTTTC
TRBV7-3	.	TRBJ2-7	TRBD2	CASSSGLAGSGEQYF	TGTGCCAGCAGCTCCGGACTAGCGGGGAGTGGCGAGCAGTACTTC
TRBV5-6	few	TRBJ2-1	.	CASSFPRWYNNHEQFF	TGTGCCAGCAGCTTCCCTAGATGGTATAACAACCATGAGCAGTTCTTC
TRBV6-8	few	TRBJ2-4	.	CASRGRQMHNIQYF	TGTGCCAGCAGGGGACGGCAAATGCACAACATTCAGTACTTC
TRBV20-1	few	TRBJ1-5	TRBD1	CSAREVNRGRYQPQHF	TGCAGTGCTAGAGAGGTTAACAGGGGGAGATATCAGCCCCAGCATTTT
TRBV12-3/TRBV12-4	.	TRBJ2-7	TRBD2	CASSLTSGRYEQYF	TGTGCCAGCAGTTTGACTAGCGGGAGATACGAGCAGTACTTC
TRBV7-6	.	TRBJ2-7	.	CASSTSRGYEQYF	TGTGCCAGCAGCACCAGTAGAGGCTACGAGCAGTACTTC
TRBV27	few	TRBJ1-1	.	CASSTGTSMNTEAFF	TGTGCCAGCAGTACCGGGACATCCATGAACACTGAAGCTTTCTTT
TRBV2	.	TRBJ1-1	TRBD1	CANRTGPTEAFF	TGTGCCAACCGGACAGGCCCCACTGAAGCTTTCTTT
TRBV11-2	.	TRBJ2-7	.	CASSLGGGRSYEQYF	TGTGCCAGCAGCTTAGGAGGTGGGAGGTCGTACGAGCAGTACTTC
TRBV7-9	.	TRBJ2-7	.	CASSQAGVSYEQYF	TGTGCCAGCAGCCAAGCCGGGGTATCCTACGAGCAGTACTTC
TRBV7-6	few	TRBJ2-3	.	CASSLRWSGTDTQYF	TGTGCCAGCAGCTTACGGTGGAGCGGAACAGATACGCAGTATTTT
TRBV6-2/TRBV6-3	.	TRBJ2-7	.	CASSSLTGGRAEQYF	TGTGCCAGCAGTTCCTTGACAGGAGGGCGGGCCGAGCAGTACTTC
TRBV9	few	TRBJ2-7	TRBD1	CASSVGQGTYEQYF	TGTGCCAGCAGCGTGGGACAGGGAACCTACGAGCAGTACTTC
TRBV7-9	.	TRBJ2-2	TRBD1	CASSQGAASAAGELFF	TGTGCCAGCAGCCAGGGGGCCGCGAGCGCGGCCGGGGAGCTGTTTTTT
TRBV4-1	many	TRBJ2-1	TRBD2	CASSQEIRLAGAEQFF	TGCGCCAGCAGCCAAGAGATTCGCCTAGCGGGAGCTGAGCAGTTCTTC
TRBV27	few	TRBJ2-7	TRBD2	CASSLRLAGEQYF	TGTGCCAGCAGTTTACGACTAGCTGGGGAGCAGTACTTC
TRBV7-3	few	TRBJ1-5	.	CASSPGHLNQPQHF	TGTGCCAGCAGCCCGGGACACCTCAATCAGCCCCAGCATTTT
TRBV7-2	.	TRBJ2-3	TRBD2	CASSLGAGGLRSDTQYF	TGTGCCAGCAGCTTAGGGGCGGGAGGGCTGCGGTCGGATACGCAGTATTTT
TRBV6-5	.	TRBJ2-1	TRBD2	CASSYWTSGGYNEQFF	TGTGCCAGCAGTTACTGGACTAGCGGGGGATACAATGAGCAGTTCTTC
TRBV7-2	.	TRBJ2-2	.	CASSTQLAQANTGELFF	TGTGCCAGCAGCACACAACTAGCTCAAGCGAACACCGGGGAGCTGTTTTTT
TRBV12-5	few	TRBJ2-2	.	CASGWEGANTGELFF	TGTGCTAGTGGGTGGGAGGGGGCGAACACCGGGGAGCTGTTTTTT
TRBV27	.	TRBJ2-5	TRBD1	CASKTRDRGGETQYF	TGTGCCAGCAAAACCCGGGACAGGGGTGGGGAGACCCAGTACTTC
TRBV2	.	TRBJ2-7	TRBD1	CASSEPGDRAGSYEQYF	TGTGCCAGCAGTGAACCCGGGGACAGGGCTGGCTCCTACGAGCAGTACTTC
TRBV12-3/TRBV12-4	few	TRBJ2-3	.	CASSFLADTQYF	TGTGCCAGCAGTTTCTTGGCAGATACGCAGTATTTT
TRBV7-2	.	TRBJ2-1	.	CASSSPQNNEQFF	TGTGCCAGCAGCTCGCCTCAGAACAATGAGCAGTTCTTC
TRBV7-6	few	TRBJ1-5	.	CASSPTDSNQPQHF	TGTGCCAGCAGCCCGACTGATAGCAATCAGCCCCAGCATTTT